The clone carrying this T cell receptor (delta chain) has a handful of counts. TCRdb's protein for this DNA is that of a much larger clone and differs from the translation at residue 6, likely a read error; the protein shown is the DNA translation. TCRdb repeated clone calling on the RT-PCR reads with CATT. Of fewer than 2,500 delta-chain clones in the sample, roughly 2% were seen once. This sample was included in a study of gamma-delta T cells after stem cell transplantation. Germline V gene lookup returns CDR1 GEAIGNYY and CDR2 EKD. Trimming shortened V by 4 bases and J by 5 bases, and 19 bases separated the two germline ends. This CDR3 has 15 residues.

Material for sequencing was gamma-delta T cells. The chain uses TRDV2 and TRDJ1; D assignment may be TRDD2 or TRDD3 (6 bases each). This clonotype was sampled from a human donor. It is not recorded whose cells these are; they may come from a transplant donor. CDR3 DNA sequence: TGTGCCTGTGATCTTCCTGGGGATCGCAAAGATAAACTCATCTTT. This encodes CACDLPGDRKDKLIF.